Listed below are T cell receptor beta chains from one sample, sequenced in a study of immune heterogeneity within non-small cell lung tumors. TCRdb passed the multiplex PCR reads through MiXCR, listing each CDR3 protein once. Of approximately 29,000 distinct CDR3 sequences detected, about 30% appear once; the ten largest clones hold approximately 4.2%. The sequenced sample was lung tumor tissue. These TCRs come from a man aged 40-55 years with non-small cell lung cancer. Each CDR3 is given with its conserved first and last residue. Each record gives: CDR3 length, D gene, V gene, clone size, J gene, CDR3 protein, CDR3 DNA. A D gene is named only where the DNA matches it firmly. Clone size is given for some rows only: seen once, a few or many times, or a class if the clone is expanded.

len: 16; d_gene: .; v_gene: TRBV5-4; abundance: .; j_gene: TRBJ2-5; CDR3aa: CASSGGSTVKKETQYF; CDR3nt: TGTGCCAGCAGTGGGGGTTCCACCGTAAAAAAAGAGACCCAGTACTTC
len: 14; d_gene: TRBD2; v_gene: TRBV20-1; abundance: .; j_gene: TRBJ2-3; CDR3aa: CSALAGGPTDMQYF; CDR3nt: TGCAGTGCTCTAGCGGGAGGACCCACAGATATGCAGTATTTT
len: 13; d_gene: .; v_gene: TRBV5-1; abundance: .; j_gene: TRBJ2-3; CDR3aa: CASSPRSADTQYF; CDR3nt: TGCGCCAGCAGCCCCCGGAGCGCAGATACGCAGTATTTT
len: 15; d_gene: TRBD2; v_gene: TRBV7-8; abundance: many; j_gene: TRBJ2-7; CDR3aa: CASSLGWGGTYEQYF; CDR3nt: TGTGCCAGCAGCTTGGGATGGGGGGGAACCTACGAGCAGTACTTC
len: 16; d_gene: .; v_gene: TRBV18; abundance: many; j_gene: TRBJ2-7; CDR3aa: CASSPRRSDPLYEQYF; CDR3nt: TGTGCCAGCTCACCACGGCGCTCCGATCCACTCTACGAGCAGTACTTC
len: 13; d_gene: .; v_gene: TRBV11-2; abundance: .; j_gene: TRBJ2-5; CDR3aa: CAISPHVEETQYF; CDR3nt: TGTGCCATCAGCCCACATGTCGAAGAGACCCAGTACTTC
len: 16; d_gene: .; v_gene: TRBV11-1; abundance: few; j_gene: TRBJ2-7; CDR3aa: CASSLAPSHNSYEQYF; CDR3nt: TGTGCCAGCAGCTTAGCCCCCTCCCACAACTCCTACGAGCAGTACTTC
len: 16; d_gene: .; v_gene: TRBV7-9; abundance: many; j_gene: TRBJ1-3; CDR3aa: CASSLEGRSSGNTIYF; CDR3nt: TGTGCCAGCAGCTTAGAAGGGAGAAGCTCTGGAAACACCATATATTTT
len: 14; d_gene: TRBD2; v_gene: TRBV11-2; abundance: medium-sized; j_gene: TRBJ2-7; CDR3aa: CASSLAGGPYEQYF; CDR3nt: TGTGCCAGCAGCTTAGCGGGAGGCCCCTACGAGCAGTACTTC
len: 18; d_gene: TRBD2; v_gene: TRBV6-1; abundance: few; j_gene: TRBJ2-7; CDR3aa: CASIWGGGGTSGVYEQYF; CDR3nt: TGTGCCAGCATCTGGGGGGGGGGCGGGACTAGCGGGGTTTACGAGCAGTACTTC
len: 14; d_gene: .; v_gene: TRBV7-9; abundance: many; j_gene: TRBJ1-2; CDR3aa: CASIDDWADYGYTF; CDR3nt: TGTGCCAGCATCGATGATTGGGCAGACTATGGCTACACCTTC
len: 14; d_gene: .; v_gene: TRBV18; abundance: many; j_gene: TRBJ1-2; CDR3aa: CASSPSAREYGYTF; CDR3nt: TGTGCCAGCTCACCAAGCGCCAGAGAGTATGGCTACACCTTC
len: 17; d_gene: TRBD1; v_gene: TRBV11-1; abundance: .; j_gene: TRBJ2-2; CDR3aa: CASSRSGTGDATGELFF; CDR3nt: TGTGCCAGCAGCCGGTCCGGGACAGGGGACGCGACCGGGGAGCTGTTTTTT
len: 12; d_gene: .; v_gene: TRBV11-2; abundance: .; j_gene: TRBJ1-2; CDR3aa: CARSGGLYGYTF; CDR3nt: TGTGCCAGGAGCGGAGGGCTCTATGGCTACACCTTC
len: 12; d_gene: .; v_gene: TRBV19; abundance: .; j_gene: TRBJ1-1; CDR3aa: CASSILNTEAFF; CDR3nt: TGTGCCAGTAGTATACTGAACACTGAAGCTTTCTTT
len: 11; d_gene: .; v_gene: TRBV20-1; abundance: few; j_gene: TRBJ2-7; CDR3aa: CSASKVYEQYF; CDR3nt: TGCAGTGCTAGCAAGGTTTACGAGCAGTACTTC
len: 14; d_gene: .; v_gene: TRBV30; abundance: many; j_gene: TRBJ1-2; CDR3aa: CAWSVQGPNYGYTF; CDR3nt: TGTGCCTGGAGTGTTCAGGGGCCAAACTATGGCTACACCTTC
len: 14; d_gene: .; v_gene: TRBV6-1; abundance: many; j_gene: TRBJ1-2; CDR3aa: CASRTVKANYGYTF; CDR3nt: TGTGCCAGCCGGACAGTCAAAGCTAACTATGGCTACACCTTC
len: 15; d_gene: TRBD1; v_gene: TRBV13; abundance: many; j_gene: TRBJ2-1; CDR3aa: CASSLPGQGAFEQFF; CDR3nt: TGTGCCAGCAGCTTACCGGGACAGGGGGCGTTTGAGCAGTTCTTC
len: 11; d_gene: TRBD1; v_gene: TRBV7-3; abundance: .; j_gene: TRBJ2-1; CDR3aa: CASSSGQVQLF; CDR3nt: TGTGCCAGCAGTTCCGGACAGGTGCAGCTCTTC